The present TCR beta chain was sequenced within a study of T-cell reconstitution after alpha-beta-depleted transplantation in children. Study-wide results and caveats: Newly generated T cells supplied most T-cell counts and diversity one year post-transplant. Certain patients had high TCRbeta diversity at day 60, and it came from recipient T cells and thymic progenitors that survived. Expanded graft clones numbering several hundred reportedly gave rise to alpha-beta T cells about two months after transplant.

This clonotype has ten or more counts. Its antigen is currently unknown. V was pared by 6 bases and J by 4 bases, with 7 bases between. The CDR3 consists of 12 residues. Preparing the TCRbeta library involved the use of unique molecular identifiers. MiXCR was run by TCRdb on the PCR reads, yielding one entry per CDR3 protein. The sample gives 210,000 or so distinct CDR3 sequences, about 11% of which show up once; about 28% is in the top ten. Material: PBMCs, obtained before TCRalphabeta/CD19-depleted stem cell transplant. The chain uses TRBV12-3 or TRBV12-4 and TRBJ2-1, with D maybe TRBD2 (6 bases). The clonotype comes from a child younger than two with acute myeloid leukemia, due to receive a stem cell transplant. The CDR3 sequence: CASSGTYNEQFF. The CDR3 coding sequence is TGTGCCAGCAGCGGGACTTACAATGAGCAGTTCTTC.